The clone carrying this T cell receptor (beta chain) showed up just a few times. The antigen is unknown. The CDR3 has 15 amino acids. CDR1 and CDR2 (germline): SGHAT, FQNNGV. V gave up 10 bases and J gave up 4 bases; unmatched junction bases: 11. Here immunoSEQ multiplex PCR was the method, and the copy in TCRdb shows in-frame clones only, minus some. The data contain 850,000 to 1,200,000 clones, roughly 75% of them singletons. The data derive from a study of shared clonotypes between healthy human individuals. The study's findings and limits: Large depth notwithstanding, sorted-subset sequencing proved incomplete by rarefaction.

The chain links TRBV11-2 to TRBJ2-5; 11 nucleotides match TRBD2. The clonotype originates from a man between 18 and 29 years old in good health. The material sequenced was memory CD4+ T cells sorted from blood. Subset noted: CD45RA-negative fraction. The CDR3 bases are TGTGCCACTGTAAAGGTAGCGGGGGGGCTAGAGACCCAGTACTTC. Translated, it gives CATVKVAGGLETQYF.